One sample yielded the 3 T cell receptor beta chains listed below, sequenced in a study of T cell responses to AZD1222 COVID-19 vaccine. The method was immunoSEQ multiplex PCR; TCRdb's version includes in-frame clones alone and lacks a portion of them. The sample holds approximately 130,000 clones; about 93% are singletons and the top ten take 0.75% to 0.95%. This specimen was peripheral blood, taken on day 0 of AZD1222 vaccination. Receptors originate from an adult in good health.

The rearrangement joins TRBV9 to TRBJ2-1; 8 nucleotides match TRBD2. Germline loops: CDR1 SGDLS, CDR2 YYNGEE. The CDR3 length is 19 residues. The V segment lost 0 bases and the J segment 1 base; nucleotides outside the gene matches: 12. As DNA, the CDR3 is TGTGCCAGCAGCGTAGGGGGTAGCGGGGCGGCCGGATCCTACAATGAGCAGTTCTTC. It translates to CASSVGGSGAAGSYNEQFF.

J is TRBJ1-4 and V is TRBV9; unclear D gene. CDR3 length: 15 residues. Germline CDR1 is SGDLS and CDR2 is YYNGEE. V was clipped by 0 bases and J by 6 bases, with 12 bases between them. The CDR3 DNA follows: TGTGCCAGCAGCGTAGGTGGTCGGCTTGATGAAAAACTGTTTTTT. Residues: CASSVGGRLDEKLFF.

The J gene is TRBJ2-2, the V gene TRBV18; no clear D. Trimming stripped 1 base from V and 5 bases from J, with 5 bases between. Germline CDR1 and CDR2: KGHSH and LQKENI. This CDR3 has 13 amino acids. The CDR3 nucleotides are TGTGCCAGCTCACCACAACGGACCGGGGAGCTGTTTTTT. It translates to CASSPQRTGELFF.